The T cell receptor (beta chain) described here comes from a study of cytomegalovirus exposure and HLA in healthy donors. For this clone: No antigen is known for it.

Study conclusions and caveats: Most subjects' HLA-A and HLA-B alleles were reportedly predicted from TCR beta sequences.

The PCR was carried out with 60 Vbeta primers and 13 Jbeta primers. Repertoires were generated with immunoSEQ multiplex PCR, while TCRdb's copy carries only in-frame clones and drops some. The sample carries 200,000 to 250,000 clones, roughly 79% recorded once. The CDR3 is made up of 17 amino acids. V lost 0 bases and J lost 4; bases outside the gene matches: 8. Germline V lookup: CDR1 LGHNA, CDR2 YSLEER. The origin of this receptor is a middle-aged woman in good health and CMV-seronegative. The specimen was PBMCs. This rearrangement joins TRBV4-3 to TRBJ2-1; 8 positions match TRBD1. The CDR3 coding sequence is TGCGCCAGCAGCCAAGATCACAGGGGGACCGTTTACAATGAGCAGTTCTTC. This encodes CASSQDHRGTVYNEQFF.